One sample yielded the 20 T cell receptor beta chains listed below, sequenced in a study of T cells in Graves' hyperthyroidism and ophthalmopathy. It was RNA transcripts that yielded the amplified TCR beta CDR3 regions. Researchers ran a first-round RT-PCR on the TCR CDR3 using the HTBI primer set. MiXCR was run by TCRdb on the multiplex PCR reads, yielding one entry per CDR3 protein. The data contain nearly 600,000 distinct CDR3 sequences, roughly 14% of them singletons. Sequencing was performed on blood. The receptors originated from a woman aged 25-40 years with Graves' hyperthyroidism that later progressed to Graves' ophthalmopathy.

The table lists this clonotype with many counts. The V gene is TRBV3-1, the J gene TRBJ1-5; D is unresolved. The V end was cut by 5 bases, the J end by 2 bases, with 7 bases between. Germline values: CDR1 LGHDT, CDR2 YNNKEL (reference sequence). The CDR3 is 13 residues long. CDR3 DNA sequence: TGTGCCAGCAGCGCGGGCGGCAATCAGCCCCAGCATTTT. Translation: CASSAGGNQPQHF. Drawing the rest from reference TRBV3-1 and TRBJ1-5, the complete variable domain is DTAVSQTPKYLVTQMGNDKSIKCEQNLGHDTMYWYKQDSKKFLKIMFSYNNKELIINETVPNRFSPKSPDKAHLNLHINSLELGDSAVYFCASSAGGNQPQHFGDGTRLSIL.

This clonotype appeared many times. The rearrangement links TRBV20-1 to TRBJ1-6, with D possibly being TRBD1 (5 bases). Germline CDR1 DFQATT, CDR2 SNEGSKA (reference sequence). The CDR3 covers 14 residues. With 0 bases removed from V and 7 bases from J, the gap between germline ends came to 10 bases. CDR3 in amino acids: CSAREGTSNSPLHF. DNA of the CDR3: TGCAGTGCTAGAGAGGGGACGAGCAATTCACCCCTCCACTTT.

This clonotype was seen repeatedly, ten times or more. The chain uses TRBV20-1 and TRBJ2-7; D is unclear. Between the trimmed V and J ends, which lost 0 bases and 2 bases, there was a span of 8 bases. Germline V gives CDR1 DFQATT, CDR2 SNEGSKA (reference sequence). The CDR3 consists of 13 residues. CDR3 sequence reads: CSAREVSTYEQYF. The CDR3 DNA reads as TGCAGTGCTAGAGAAGTTAGTACCTACGAGCAGTACTTC.

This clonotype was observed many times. This chain's CDR3 is CASSYSSGRAGGYTF. As DNA, the CDR3 is TGTGCCAGCAGTTACTCGAGCGGTCGGGCGGGTGGCTACACCTTC. J is TRBJ1-2 and V is TRBV6-5; D gene unclear. This CDR3 has 15 residues. Germline CDR1 reads MNHEY; CDR2 reads SVGAGI. V dropped 0 bases and J dropped 7 bases, with 15 bases sitting between them.

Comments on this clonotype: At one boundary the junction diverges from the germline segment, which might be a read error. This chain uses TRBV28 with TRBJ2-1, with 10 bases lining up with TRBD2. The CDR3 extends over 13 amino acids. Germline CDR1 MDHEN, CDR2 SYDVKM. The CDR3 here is CDSSKAGGYEQFF. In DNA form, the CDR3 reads TGTGACAGCAGTAAAGCGGGAGGGTACGAGCAGTTCTTC.

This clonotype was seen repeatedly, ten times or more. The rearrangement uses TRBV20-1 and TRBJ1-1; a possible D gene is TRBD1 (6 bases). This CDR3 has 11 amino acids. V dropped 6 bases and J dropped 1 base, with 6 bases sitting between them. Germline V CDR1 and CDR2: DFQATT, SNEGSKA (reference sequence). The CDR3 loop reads CSAGQNTEAFF. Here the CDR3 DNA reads TGCAGTGCGGGACAGAACACTGAAGCTTTCTTT.

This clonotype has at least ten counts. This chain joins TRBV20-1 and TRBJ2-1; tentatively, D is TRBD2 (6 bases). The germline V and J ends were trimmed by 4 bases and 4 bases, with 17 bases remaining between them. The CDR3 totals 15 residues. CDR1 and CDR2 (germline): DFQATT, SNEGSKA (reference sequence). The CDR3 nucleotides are TGCAGTGCTACCCCTAGAGTGGCGGGATACAATGAGCAGTTCTTC. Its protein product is CSATPRVAGYNEQFF.

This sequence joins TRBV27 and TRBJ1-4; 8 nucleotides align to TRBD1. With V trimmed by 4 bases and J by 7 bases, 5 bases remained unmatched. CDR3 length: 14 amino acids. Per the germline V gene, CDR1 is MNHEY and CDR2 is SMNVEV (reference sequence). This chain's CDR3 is CASSSWTGSEKLFF. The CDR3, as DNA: TGTGCCAGCAGTTCCTGGACAGGGAGTGAAAAACTGTTTTTT.

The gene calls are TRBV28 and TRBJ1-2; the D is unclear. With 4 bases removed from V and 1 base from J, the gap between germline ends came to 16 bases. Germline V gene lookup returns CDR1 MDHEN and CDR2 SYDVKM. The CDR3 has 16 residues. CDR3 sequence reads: CASSSPRTGLNYGYTF. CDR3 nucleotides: TGTGCCAGCAGTTCCCCCCGAACCGGGCTTAACTATGGCTACACCTTC.

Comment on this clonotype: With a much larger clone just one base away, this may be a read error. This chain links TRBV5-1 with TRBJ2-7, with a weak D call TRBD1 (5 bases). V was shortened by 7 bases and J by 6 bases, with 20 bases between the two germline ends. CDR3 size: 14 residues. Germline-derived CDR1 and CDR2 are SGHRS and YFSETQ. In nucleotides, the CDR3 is TGCGCCAGCGGTCTAAGCCGTCAGGGCAGCGAGCAGTACTTC. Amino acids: CASGLSRQGSEQYF.

Written as DNA, the CDR3 is TGTGCCAGCAGCTTAGTTAGACAGTTTTCTAACTATGGCTACACCTTC. Translating gives CASSLVRQFSNYGYTF. The chain joins TRBV7-2 to TRBJ1-2, with a weak D call TRBD1 (5 bases). This CDR3 is 16 amino acids long. Germline CDR1 and CDR2: SGHTA and FQGNSA. With 1 base removed from V and 0 bases from J, the gap between germline ends came to 12 bases. Filled out from reference TRBV7-2 and TRBJ1-2, the complete variable domain reads GAGVSQSPSNKVTEKGKDVELRCDPISGHTALYWYRQSLGQGLEFLIYFQGNSAPDKSGLPSDRFSAERTGGSVSTLTIQRTQQEDSAVYLCASSLVRQFSNYGYTFGSGTRLTVV.

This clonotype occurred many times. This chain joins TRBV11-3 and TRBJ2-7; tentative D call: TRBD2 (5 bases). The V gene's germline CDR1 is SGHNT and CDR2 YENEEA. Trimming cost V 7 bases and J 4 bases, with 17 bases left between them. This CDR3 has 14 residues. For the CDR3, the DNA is TGTGCCAGCACCACTAGGGAGCTTGAGTACGAGCAGTACTTC. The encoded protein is CASTTRELEYEQYF. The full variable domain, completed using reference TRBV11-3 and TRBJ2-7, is EAGVVQSPRYKIIEKKQPVAFWCNPISGHNTLYWYLQNLGQGPELLIRYENEEAVDDSQLPKDRFSAERLKGVDSTLKIQPAELGDSAVYLCASTTRELEYEQYFGPGTRLTVT.

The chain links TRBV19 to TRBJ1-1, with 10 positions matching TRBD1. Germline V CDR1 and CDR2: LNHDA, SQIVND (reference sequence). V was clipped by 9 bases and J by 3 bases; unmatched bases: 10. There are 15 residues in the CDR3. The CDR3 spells CASTPDRGLDTEAFF. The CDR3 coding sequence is TGTGCCAGCACCCCCGACAGGGGGCTGGACACTGAAGCTTTCTTT.

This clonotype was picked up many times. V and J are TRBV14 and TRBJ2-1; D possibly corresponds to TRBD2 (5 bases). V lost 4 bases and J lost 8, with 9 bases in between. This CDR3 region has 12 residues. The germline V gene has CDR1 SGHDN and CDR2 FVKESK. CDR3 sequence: CASSPFGDEQFF. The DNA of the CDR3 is TGTGCCAGCAGCCCCTTCGGGGATGAGCAGTTCTTC.

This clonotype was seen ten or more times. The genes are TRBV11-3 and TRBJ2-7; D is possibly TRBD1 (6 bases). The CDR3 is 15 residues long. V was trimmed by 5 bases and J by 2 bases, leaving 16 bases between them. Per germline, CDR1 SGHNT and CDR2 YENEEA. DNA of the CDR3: TGTGCCAGCAGCCCAGGGGACACATCGCCCTACGAGCAGTACTTC. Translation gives CASSPGDTSPYEQYF.

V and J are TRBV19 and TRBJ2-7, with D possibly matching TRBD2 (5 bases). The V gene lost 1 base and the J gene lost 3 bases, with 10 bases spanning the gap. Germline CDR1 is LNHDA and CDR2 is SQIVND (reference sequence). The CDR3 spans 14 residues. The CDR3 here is CASSIGETRYEQYF. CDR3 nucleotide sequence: TGTGCCAGTAGTATAGGGGAGACGCGCTACGAGCAGTACTTC.

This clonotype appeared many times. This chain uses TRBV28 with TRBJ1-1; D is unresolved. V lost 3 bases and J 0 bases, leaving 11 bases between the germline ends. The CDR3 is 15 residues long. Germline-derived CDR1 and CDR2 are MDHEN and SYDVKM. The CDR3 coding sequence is TGTGCCAGCAGTTTTCGGGCAGCCTTGAACACTGAAGCTTTCTTT. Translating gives CASSFRAALNTEAFF.

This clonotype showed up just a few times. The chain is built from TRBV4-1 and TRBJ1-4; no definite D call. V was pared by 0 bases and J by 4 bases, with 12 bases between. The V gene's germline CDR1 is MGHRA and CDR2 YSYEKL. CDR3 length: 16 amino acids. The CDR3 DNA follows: TGCGCCAGCAGCCAAGATCTCGACAACCATAATGAAAAACTGTTTTTT. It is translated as CASSQDLDNHNEKLFF.

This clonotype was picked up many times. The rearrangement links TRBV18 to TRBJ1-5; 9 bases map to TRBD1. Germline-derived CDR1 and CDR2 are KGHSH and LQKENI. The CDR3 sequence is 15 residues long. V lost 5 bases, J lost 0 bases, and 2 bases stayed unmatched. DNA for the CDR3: TGTGCCAGCTCAGGGACAGGGTTTAGCAATCAGCCCCAGCATTTT. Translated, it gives CASSGTGFSNQPQHF.

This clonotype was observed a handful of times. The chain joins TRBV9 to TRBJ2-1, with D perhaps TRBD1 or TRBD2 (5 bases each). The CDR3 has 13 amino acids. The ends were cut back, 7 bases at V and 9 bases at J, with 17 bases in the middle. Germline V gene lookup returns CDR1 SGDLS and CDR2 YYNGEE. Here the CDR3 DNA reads TGTGCCAGCGGAGCCGGGACGGGGAGTGAGCAGTTCTTC. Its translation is CASGAGTGSEQFF.